Here is one TCR beta chain with its context. Germline V CDR1 and CDR2: MNHEY, SMNVEV (reference sequence). V lost 2 bases and J lost 1, with 6 bases in between. There are 14 residues in the CDR3. This sample is drawn from a study of T cells in tuberculosis. Background on the study: This South African cohort compared adolescents with or without latent tuberculosis against adults with active tuberculosis.

TCRdb keeps only in-frame clones here, not all; method: immunoSEQ multiplex PCR. The sample shows roughly 34,000 clones, roughly 92% of them seen only once. Sequenced input: PBMCs. The chain combines TRBV27 with TRBJ1-5; D not resolved. The origin of this receptor is a donor between 10 and 29 years old with latent tuberculosis or without tuberculosis infection. Some clones in this sample may be carry-over from other donors' samples. The chain's CDR3 is CASSLIGSNQPQHF. DNA of the CDR3: TGTGCCAGCAGTTTAATCGGGAGCAATCAGCCCCAGCATTTT.